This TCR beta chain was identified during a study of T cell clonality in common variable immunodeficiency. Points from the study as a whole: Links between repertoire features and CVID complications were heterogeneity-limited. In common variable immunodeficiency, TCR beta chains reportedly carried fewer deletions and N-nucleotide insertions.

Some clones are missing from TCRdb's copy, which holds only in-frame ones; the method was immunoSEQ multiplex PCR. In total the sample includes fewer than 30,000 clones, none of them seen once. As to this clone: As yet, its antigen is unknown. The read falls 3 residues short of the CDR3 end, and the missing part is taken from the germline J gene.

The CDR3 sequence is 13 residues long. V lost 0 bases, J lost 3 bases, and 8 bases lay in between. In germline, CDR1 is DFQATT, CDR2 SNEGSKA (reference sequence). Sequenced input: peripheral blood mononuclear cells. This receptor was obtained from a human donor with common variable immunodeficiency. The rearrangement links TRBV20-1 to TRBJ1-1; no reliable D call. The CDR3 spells CSARDLRDTEAFF. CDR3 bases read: TGCAGTGCTAGAGATCTAAGGGACACTGAA.